This T cell receptor (beta chain) stems from a study of cytomegalovirus exposure and HLA in healthy donors. The study ran its PCR with 60 Vbeta and 13 Jbeta primers. Produced via immunoSEQ multiplex PCR; TCRdb's table is partial and in-frame only. There are nearly 110,000 clones in the sample; around four fifths occur only once, and about 8% lies in the top ten. Comment on this clone: Its antigen remains unknown.

Findings and caveats of the study: The likely origin of a cluster of highly shared sequence variants was a sequencing artifact. Reportedly, a later analysis found an Asian-associated ancestry cluster had fewer N-insertions than the roughly 630-donor mean. About 90% or about 30% of the time was how often most TCR beta V segments were productive, according to an earlier analysis. In a later analysis, TCR beta V- and J-gene trimming showed a link to a missense DCLRE1C variant.

The receptor comes from a young man in good health and CMV-seronegative. The sequenced sample consisted of PBMCs.

CDR3 DNA: TGTGCCAGCAGACTCGACAGGGGGCTCAGCTCCTACGAGCAGTACTTC. This encodes CASRLDRGLSSYEQYF. V and J are TRBV7-9 and TRBJ2-7; TRBD1 agrees at 10 bases. V lost 6 bases to trimming and J lost 0 bases; unmatched junction nucleotides: 8. CDR3 length equals 16 residues. From germline, CDR1 is SEHNR and CDR2 FQNEAQ (reference sequence).